These 19 T cell receptor beta chains came from one sample sequenced in a study of beta chain features in type 1 diabetes. Their cognate antigens are unknown. Expressed TCRB transcripts were sequenced because the entire RNA isolate underwent reverse transcription. Assay: immunoSEQ multiplex PCR; the TCRdb copy retains only in-frame clones and omits some. The sample has around 250,000 clones, approximately 15% seen once. General observations from the study: Type 1 diabetes patients had moderately but significantly shorter TCRB CDR3s in all four CD4+ subsets.

Sequencing was performed on naive CD4+ T cells from blood. These receptors were collected from a man aged 25-40 years with type 1 diabetes.

The table lists this clone with a few counts. The gene calls are TRBV19 and TRBJ1-1; D is unclear. The CDR3 contains 14 residues. Germline V CDR1 and CDR2: LNHDA, SQIVND (reference sequence). The V and J ends lost 4 bases and 11 bases respectively, with 20 bases between them. The chain's CDR3 is CASSNPTTTSAAFF. The CDR3 coding sequence is TGTGCCAGTAGTAACCCGACAACCACCTCCGCGGCTTTCTTT.

The chain is built from TRBV6-4 and TRBJ2-1; 10 bases are shared with TRBD2. The CDR3 covers 19 residues. Germline CDR1 and CDR2: MRHNA and SNTAGT. V lost 2 bases to trimming and J lost 0 bases; unmatched junction nucleotides: 10. The CDR3 sequence is CASSDVASGGISSYNEQFF. The CDR3 DNA sequence: TGTGCCAGCAGTGACGTGGCTAGCGGGGGCATCTCCTCCTACAATGAGCAGTTCTTC.

The V and J genes are TRBV28 and TRBJ2-7; D is possibly TRBD2 (5 bases). The V gene lost 2 bases and the J gene lost 0 bases, with 14 bases spanning the gap. This CDR3 comprises 16 residues. CDR1 MDHEN and CDR2 SYDVKM come from the germline V gene. This CDR3 is CASSLLSRTSSYEQYF. The CDR3 DNA is TGTGCCAGCAGTTTACTATCCCGAACTAGCTCCTACGAGCAGTACTTC.

The chain carries TRBV2 and TRBJ2-4; 8 nucleotides line up with TRBD1. The germline V gene has CDR1 SNHLY and CDR2 FYNNEI. Germline trimming cut 6 bases from V and 15 bases from J; bases unmatched to any gene: 10. CDR3 length: 12 residues. CDR3 in amino acids: CASSKDRGLWYF. The CDR3 DNA sequence: TGTGCCAGCAGCAAAGACAGGGGCCTCTGGTACTTC.

This chain connects TRBV5-1 to TRBJ2-6, with unresolved D. The CDR3 covers 13 residues. Germline values: CDR1 SGHRS, CDR2 YFSETQ. Trimming removed 7 bases from V and 1 base from J, with 6 bases in between. CDR3 loop: CASLDSGANVLTF. The CDR3 DNA follows: TGCGCCAGCTTAGATTCTGGGGCCAACGTCCTGACTTTC.

This clone occurred a few times. The V gene is TRBV25-1, the J gene TRBJ2-5; 12 nucleotides match TRBD2. With 5 bases clipped from V and 5 bases from J, the junction kept 6 bases outside the gene matches. The CDR3 length is 15 residues. Germline CDR1 reads MGHDK; CDR2 reads SYGVNS. In DNA, the CDR3 is TGTGCCAGCAGTTCGAGGACTAGCGGGGATGAGACCCAGTACTTC. Its translation is CASSSRTSGDETQYF.

A few counts support this clone. V and J are TRBV2 and TRBJ1-1; TRBD1 agrees at 10 bases. J lost 11 bases, V lost 9 bases, and 12 bases had no gene match. Germline CDR1 reads SNHLY; CDR2 reads FYNNEI. This CDR3 region has 13 residues. The CDR3 reads CARNLDRGVAAFF. CDR3 in DNA: TGTGCCAGGAATTTGGACAGGGGGGTTGCGGCTTTCTTT.

The chain links TRBV5-1 to TRBJ1-1, with D unresolved. The CDR3 is made up of 14 amino acids. Germline V gene lookup returns CDR1 SGHRS and CDR2 YFSETQ. V was pared by 1 base and J by 1 base, with 8 bases between. The CDR3 DNA sequence: TGCGCCAGCAGCTTGAGCACAGCGAACACTGAAGCTTTCTTT. Translating it yields CASSLSTANTEAFF.

V gene TRBV6-4 combines with J gene TRBJ2-2; D is unclear. From germline, CDR1 is MRHNA and CDR2 SNTAGT. CDR3 length: 14 residues. V was shortened by 3 bases and J by 3 bases, with 8 bases between the two germline ends. CDR3 amino acids: CASSEQSYTGELFF. The CDR3 coding sequence is TGTGCCAGCAGTGAACAGTCCTACACCGGGGAGCTGTTTTTT.

V gene TRBV5-1 combines with J gene TRBJ2-5; D unresolved. CDR3 length: 13 amino acids. Germline V gene lookup returns CDR1 SGHRS and CDR2 YFSETQ. The V end lost 1 base, the J end lost 7 bases, and 11 bases lay between the germline ends. CDR3: CASSLRIRGTQYF. The CDR3 bases are TGCGCCAGCAGCTTGCGGATCCGAGGGACCCAGTACTTC.

The chain couples TRBV6-5 to TRBJ1-2, with TRBD1 matching over 7 bases. Trimming cost V 5 bases and J 8 bases; bases outside gene matches: 8. This CDR3 region has 13 residues. The germline gives CDR1 MNHEY, CDR2 SVGAGI. The CDR3 DNA reads as TGTGCCAGCAGTGCGGGACAGCGTTACGGCTACACCTTC. Protein: CASSAGQRYGYTF.

This clone occurred a few times. V usage is TRBV7-2 and J usage is TRBJ2-2; possible D gene TRBD2, 7 bases. CDR1 is SGHTA, CDR2 FQGNSA, per germline. There are 13 residues in the CDR3. V lost 10 bases and J 4 bases, leaving 13 bases between the germline ends. CDR3 protein: CATGGRGTGELFF. For the CDR3, the DNA is TGTGCCACGGGGGGCCGGGGCACCGGGGAGCTGTTTTTT.

A few counts support this clone. V usage is TRBV25-1 and J usage is TRBJ2-3; D is perhaps TRBD2 (6 bases). This CDR3 is 16 amino acids long. Germline CDR1 MGHDK, CDR2 SYGVNS. Trimming took off 2 bases at V and 4 bases at J, with 16 bases between the two ends. The CDR3 bases are TGTGCCAGCAGTGAACCGGGACTGAGGGGACCAGATACGCAGTATTTT. Residues: CASSEPGLRGPDTQYF.

The V and J genes are TRBV7-9 and TRBJ2-1; D remains unclear. The V end lost 2 bases, the J end lost 5 bases, and 16 bases lay between the germline ends. This CDR3 is built from 16 residues. The V gene's germline CDR1 is SEHNR and CDR2 FQNEAQ (reference sequence). CDR3 residues: CASSLTQPGSNNEQFF. CDR3 in DNA: TGTGCCAGCAGCTTAACCCAACCCGGGTCCAACAATGAGCAGTTCTTC.

This clone has just a few counts. V gene TRBV7-9 combines with J gene TRBJ2-1; the D is unclear. The CDR3 totals 14 residues. The V end was cut by 5 bases, the J end by 0 bases, with 8 bases between. CDR1 SEHNR and CDR2 FQNEAQ come from the germline V gene (reference sequence). This CDR3 reads CASSPGVSYNEQFF. The DNA for the CDR3 is TGTGCCAGCAGCCCCGGAGTCTCCTACAATGAGCAGTTCTTC. Drawing the rest from reference TRBV7-9 and TRBJ2-1, the complete variable domain is DTGVSQNPRHKITKRGQNVTFRCDPISEHNRLYWYRQTLGQGPEFLTYFQNEAQLEKSRLLSDRFSAERPKGSFSTLEIQRTEQGDSAMYLCASSPGVSYNEQFFGPGTRLTVL.

This clone has just a few counts. The chain recombines TRBV7-2 with TRBJ2-5, with 7 nucleotides matching TRBD2. In germline, CDR1 is SGHTA, CDR2 FQGNSA. The CDR3 loop spans 16 amino acids. V shed 1 base, J shed 5 bases, and the junction held 10 bases outside the gene matches. The CDR3 DNA reads as TGTGCCAGCAGCTTAGGTCTTGCGGGCGGGAGTGAGACCCAGTACTTC. Translation: CASSLGLAGGSETQYF.

This clone was seen a few times. V and J are TRBV16 and TRBJ1-6; D possibly corresponds to TRBD1 (5 bases). The CDR3 extends over 14 amino acids. V lost 0 bases and J lost 8, with 8 bases in between. Germline CDR1 reads KGHSY; CDR2 reads FQNENV. CDR3 in DNA: TGTGCCAGCAGCCAATCAGGGGCTGATTCACCCCTCCACTTT. Amino acid sequence: CASSQSGADSPLHF.

This clone appeared a few times. The chain has TRBV28 and TRBJ1-5; weak D call: TRBD1 (5 bases). The CDR3 is made up of 12 amino acids. V was cut by 7 bases and J by 4 bases, with 8 bases left in between. The germline gives CDR1 MDHEN, CDR2 SYDVKM. The CDR3 sequence: CASIRGNQPQHF. The CDR3 nucleotides read TGTGCCAGCATTCGGGGGAATCAGCCCCAGCATTTT.

The chain links TRBV6-5 to TRBJ2-1; no definite D call. Germline CDR1 is MNHEY and CDR2 is SVGAGI. The ends were cut back, 6 bases at V and 10 bases at J, with 10 bases in the middle. The CDR3 sequence is 11 residues long. The CDR3: CASRLDGEQFF. Written as DNA, the CDR3 is TGTGCCAGCAGACTCGACGGGGAGCAGTTCTTC.